The 29 T cell receptor beta chains below were found in one sample sequenced in a study of blood T cell repertoires in COVID-19. Generated by immunoSEQ multiplex PCR, the TCRdb table keeps only in-frame clones and is missing some. The sample records just under 65,000 clones, 65% to 90% being singletons. Sequencing was carried out using peripheral blood. The source is a man aged 35 to 55 with acute or convalescent COVID-19.

The gene calls are TRBV4-1 and TRBJ1-4; D might be TRBD1 (6 bases). CDR3 length equals 17 residues. Germline V gene lookup returns CDR1 MGHRA and CDR2 YSYEKL. V lost 0 bases, J lost 0 bases, and 11 bases lay in between. The CDR3 DNA reads as TGCGCCAGCAGCCAAGAACGAGGGGGTACAACTAATGAAAAACTGTTTTTT. As protein: CASSQERGGTTNEKLFF.

V usage is TRBV28 and J usage is TRBJ2-7, with D possibly being TRBD1 (7 bases). Per germline, CDR1 MDHEN and CDR2 SYDVKM. With 8 bases removed from V and 2 bases from J, the gap between germline ends came to 19 bases. The CDR3 spans 15 residues. CDR3 sequence (DNA): TGTGCCAGCGCTCCCGCGGGACAGCCAACCTACGAGCAGTACTTC. Its translation: CASAPAGQPTYEQYF.

The chain employs TRBV2 and TRBJ1-5; 7 nucleotides line up with TRBD1. V was clipped by 6 bases and J by 4 bases; unmatched bases: 6. The length of the CDR3 is 14 residues. Germline values: CDR1 SNHLY, CDR2 FYNNEI. The CDR3 DNA reads TGTGCCAGCAGCCCGACAGGGCTAAATCAGCCCCAGCATTTT. This codes for CASSPTGLNQPQHF.

The genes are TRBV7-9 and TRBJ2-4; 7 positions agree with TRBD2. After removal of 8 bases from V and 2 bases from J, the junction contained 6 bases not matched to a gene. CDR1 is SEHNR and CDR2 is FQNEAQ in the germline V gene (reference sequence). The CDR3 is made up of 14 amino acids. This chain's CDR3 is CASSVGGSKNIQYF. CDR3 bases: TGTGCCAGCTCTGTGGGGGGGTCCAAAAACATTCAGTACTTC.

This rearrangement joins TRBV19 to TRBJ2-3, with 10 bases lining up with TRBD1. CDR1 and CDR2 from the germline V gene are LNHDA and SQIVND (reference sequence). The CDR3 length is 15 residues. J gave up 5 bases and V 1 base, and 3 bases lay outside the gene matches. CDR3 bases: TGTGCCAGTAGTATAGGACAGGGGGCCGGAGATACGCAGTATTTT. It is translated as CASSIGQGAGDTQYF.

V is TRBV18 and J is TRBJ1-1, with TRBD1 matching 7 bases. CDR3 length: 14 residues. CDR1 and CDR2 from the germline V gene are KGHSH and LQKENI. The V segment lost 3 bases and the J segment 7 bases; nucleotides outside the gene matches: 8. CDR3 amino acids: CASSPRQGSGEAFF. CDR3 DNA: TGTGCCAGCTCACCCCGACAGGGATCCGGTGAAGCTTTCTTT.

The sample holds one count of this clone. V and J are TRBV5-4 and TRBJ1-2, with D maybe TRBD1 (5 bases). Per germline, CDR1 SGHNT and CDR2 YYREEE (reference sequence). The CDR3 consists of 13 residues. Trimming removed 5 bases from V and 8 bases from J, with 16 bases in between. The chain's CDR3 is CASSPHGASGYTF. The CDR3 DNA reads TGTGCCAGCAGTCCCCATGGGGCCTCCGGCTACACCTTC. The whole variable domain, remainder taken from reference TRBV5-4 and TRBJ1-2, is ETGVTQSPTHLIKTRGQQVTLRCSSQSGHNTVSWYQQALGQGPQFIFQYYREEENGRGNFPPRFSGLQFPNYSSELNVNALELDDSALYLCASSPHGASGYTFGSGTRLTVV.

CDR3 nucleotide sequence: TGTGCCACCAGTGATGCCCCCGGGAGGGGCCGTAGCAATCAGCCCCAGCATTTT. This translates into CATSDAPGRGRSNQPQHF. The rearrangement uses TRBV24-1 and TRBJ1-5; possibly TRBD1 for D (5 bases). The CDR3 length is 18 residues. Per the germline V gene, CDR1 is KGHDR and CDR2 is SFDVKD. V was clipped by 3 bases and J by 0 bases, with 17 bases between them.

The gene calls are TRBV5-1 and TRBJ2-3, with 8 bases fitting TRBD2. Germline CDR1 is SGHRS and CDR2 is YFSETQ. This CDR3 region has 15 residues. Trimming at V came to 0 bases and at J to 1 base, leaving 1 base not matched to a gene. CDR3 in DNA: TGCGCCAGCAGCTTGGTGACTAGCGGCACAGATACGCAGTATTTT. This codes for CASSLVTSGTDTQYF.

The V gene is TRBV11-3, the J gene TRBJ1-1; D is unclear. Trimming stripped 1 base from V and 4 bases from J, with 10 bases between. The CDR3 contains 14 residues. Per germline, CDR1 SGHNT and CDR2 YENEEA. The CDR3 loop is CASSLGGWATEAFF. The CDR3 region has the DNA TGTGCCAGCAGCTTAGGAGGGTGGGCCACTGAAGCTTTCTTT.

The chain is built from TRBV19 and TRBJ1-1; 8 positions agree with TRBD1. Germline lookup yields CDR1 LNHDA and CDR2 SQIVND (reference sequence). The V gene end was trimmed by 7 bases and the J gene end by 3 bases; junction bases not matched to a gene: 4. This CDR3 has 13 amino acids. CDR3 residues: CASTPQGDTEAFF. Here the CDR3 DNA reads TGTGCCAGTACCCCACAGGGGGACACTGAAGCTTTCTTT.

The chain links TRBV24-1 to TRBJ2-1; 8 bases align to TRBD1. The CDR3 contains 13 residues. J was trimmed by 9 bases and V by 5 bases; bases with no gene match: 5. Germline V gene sequence: CDR1 KGHDR, CDR2 SFDVKD. CDR3 residues: CATSGQGASEQFF. CDR3 nucleotide sequence: TGTGCCACCAGTGGCCAGGGGGCCAGTGAGCAGTTCTTC.

The rearrangement links TRBV7-2 to TRBJ2-7; D remains ambiguous. Germline V CDR1 and CDR2: SGHTA, FQGNSA. The CDR3 sequence is 13 residues long. V lost 4 bases and J 0 bases, leaving 7 bases between the germline ends. The CDR3 nucleotides read TGTGCCAGCAGCTCCCCTTCCTCCTACGAGCAGTACTTC. Residues: CASSSPSSYEQYF.

The chain joins TRBV7-3 to TRBJ2-2, with D possibly being TRBD1 (5 bases). The CDR3 is made up of 17 amino acids. With 1 base removed from V and 7 bases from J, the gap between germline ends came to 19 bases. Germline V lookup: CDR1 SGHTA, CDR2 FQGTGA. CDR3 in amino acids: CASSLRGPIGNDGELFF. CDR3 nucleotide sequence: TGTGCCAGCAGCTTAAGGGGCCCCATAGGAAACGACGGGGAGCTGTTTTTT.

This rearrangement joins TRBV24-1 to TRBJ2-3; the match to TRBD1 covers 12 bases. The CDR3 has 16 residues. J was trimmed by 7 bases and V by 4 bases; bases with no gene match: 8. Germline CDR1 and CDR2: KGHDR and SFDVKD. The CDR3 DNA sequence: TGTGCCACCAGTGACCGGGGACAGGGGGCTCGGAATACGCAGTATTTT. This gives the protein CATSDRGQGARNTQYF.

The chain is built from TRBV3-1 (or the pseudogene TRBV3-2) and TRBJ2-2; TRBD2 matches at 7 bases. The ends lost 5 bases at V and 6 bases at J; junction bases unmatched: 9. Germline V CDR1 and CDR2: LGHDT, YNNKEL (reference sequence). This CDR3 region has 15 residues. CDR3 sequence: CASSSGRAGSGELFF. The CDR3, as DNA: TGTGCCAGCAGCTCGGGGAGGGCAGGGTCCGGGGAGCTGTTTTTT.

Points on this clone: Mismatch with germline at one junction end may stem from a read error. Here the CDR3 reads CSAESGRTGELFF. For the CDR3, the DNA is TGCAGCGCTGAATCTGGGAGGACCGGGGAGCTGTTTTTT. The chain has TRBV29-1 and TRBJ2-2; TRBD2 might be the D (6 bases). CDR3 length: 13 residues. Germline V gene lookup returns CDR1 SQVTM and CDR2 ANQGSEA.

The chain recombines TRBV7-3 with TRBJ2-5; 8 bases are a match to TRBD1. The CDR3 length is 13 residues. Looked up from germline, CDR1 is SGHTA and CDR2 is FQGTGA. J gave up 12 bases and V 0 bases, and 6 bases lay outside the gene matches. CDR3 nucleotide sequence: TGTGCCAGCAGCTTAACAGGGCAGGGGGCGAAGTACTTC. Residues: CASSLTGQGAKYF.

The rearrangement links TRBV27 to TRBJ1-1; D call uncertain. Germline V gene sequence: CDR1 MNHEY, CDR2 SMNVEV (reference sequence). This CDR3 spans 16 amino acids. Trimming removed 4 bases from V and 0 bases from J, with 15 bases in between. CDR3 loop: CASSYTRLSLNTEAFF. CDR3 in DNA: TGTGCCAGCAGTTACACGAGACTTAGTTTGAACACTGAAGCTTTCTTT.

V usage is TRBV27 and J usage is TRBJ2-3; 7 bases are shared with TRBD1. The V gene's germline CDR1 is MNHEY and CDR2 SMNVEV (reference sequence). The CDR3 is made up of 15 amino acids. Unmatched junction bases numbered 10, after V lost 6 bases and J lost 4 bases. The CDR3 bases are TGTGCCAGCAGACCCAGGGGGAATCCATCAGATACGCAGTATTTT. It translates to CASRPRGNPSDTQYF.

The J gene is TRBJ1-1, the V gene TRBV28; D remains ambiguous. V was clipped by 6 bases and J by 5 bases, with 22 bases between them. The germline CDR1 and CDR2 sequences are MDHEN and SYDVKM. The CDR3 consists of 16 residues. The CDR3 nucleotides read TGTGCCAGCAGCCTCAGTGGCGGGCCCTCGGGGACTGAAGCTTTCTTT. Encoded protein: CASSLSGGPSGTEAFF.

V and J are TRBV7-3 and TRBJ2-1; TRBD2 agrees at 7 bases. The CDR3 runs to 13 residues. The J segment lost 3 bases and the V segment lost 5 bases, leaving 1 base of the junction unmatched. The germline CDR1 and CDR2 sequences are SGHTA and FQGTGA. In DNA, the CDR3 is TGTGCCAGCAGCCGCGGGGGCTACAATGAGCAGTTCTTC. This codes for CASSRGGYNEQFF. Drawing the rest from reference TRBV7-3 and TRBJ2-1, the complete variable domain is GAGVSQTPSNKVTEKGKYVELRCDPISGHTALYWYRQSLGQGPEFLIYFQGTGAADDSGLPNDRFFAVRPEGSVSTLKIQRTERGDSAVYLCASSRGGYNEQFFGPGTRLTVL.

This clone rates as medium-sized (0.01 to 0.1%). The chain uses TRBV27 and TRBJ1-1; D gene ambiguous. This CDR3 region has 13 residues. CDR1 is MNHEY and CDR2 is SMNVEV in the germline V gene (reference sequence). V lost 2 bases and J 1 base, leaving 5 bases between the germline ends. The CDR3 loop reads CASSLTRNTEAFF. CDR3 bases: TGTGCCAGCAGTTTAACCAGGAACACTGAAGCTTTCTTT.

J is TRBJ2-7 and V is TRBV10-2, with D uncertain. This CDR3 has 13 amino acids. Trimming removed 3 bases from V and 2 bases from J, with 8 bases in between. Germline V gives CDR1 WSHSY, CDR2 SAAADI. Written as DNA, the CDR3 is TGCGCCAGCAGTGACAGTCCCGCCTACGAGCAGTACTTC. It yields the protein CASSDSPAYEQYF.

The rearrangement links TRBV29-1 to TRBJ1-5; perhaps TRBD1 as D (6 bases). The germline V gene has CDR1 SQVTM and CDR2 ANQGSEA. This CDR3 region has 13 residues. V was cut by 6 bases and J by 4 bases, with 13 bases left in between. CDR3 region: CSVIQDRNQPQHF. The CDR3 bases are TGCAGCGTGATACAAGACAGGAATCAGCCCCAGCATTTT.

The rearrangement joins TRBV5-1 to TRBJ2-7, with 12 nucleotides matching TRBD2. This CDR3 comprises 17 residues. CDR1 and CDR2 (germline): SGHRS, YFSETQ. The junction had 4 bases not matched to a gene; V was cut back by 0 bases and J by 0 bases. CDR3 residues: CASSLGLAGDNSYEQYF. The DNA of the CDR3 is TGCGCCAGCAGCTTGGGACTAGCGGGGGATAACTCCTACGAGCAGTACTTC.

This chain connects TRBV5-1 to TRBJ2-5, with a tentative D call TRBD1 (6 bases). The ends were cut back, 0 bases at V and 2 bases at J, with 11 bases in the middle. Germline values: CDR1 SGHRS, CDR2 YFSETQ. The CDR3 has 15 residues. CDR3 DNA sequence: TGCGCCAGCAGCTTGGAGCAGGGGAGTCAAGAGACCCAGTACTTC. Amino acid sequence: CASSLEQGSQETQYF.

This clone occurred once. This chain connects TRBV5-1 to TRBJ1-6, with D possibly being TRBD1 (6 bases). There are 16 residues in the CDR3. Per the germline V gene, CDR1 is SGHRS and CDR2 is YFSETQ. Trimming shortened V by 4 bases and J by 9 bases, and 20 bases separated the two germline ends. As DNA, the CDR3 is TGCGCCAGCAGCACTTCCGGGACACAGCCGGGTTCACCCCTCCACTTT. Residues: CASSTSGTQPGSPLHF.

The rearrangement links TRBV7-6 to TRBJ2-3; TRBD1 might be the D (6 bases). Looked up from germline, CDR1 is SGHVS and CDR2 is FNYEAQ. This CDR3 is 14 amino acids long. V was clipped by 2 bases and J by 4 bases, with 10 bases between them. CDR3 DNA: TGTGCCAGCAGCTTATGGACAGAGGCAGATACGCAGTATTTT. It translates to CASSLWTEADTQYF.